This note documents a single TCR beta chain sequence. The study included ophthalmopathy patients with Clinical Activity Score at least 3, NOSPECS grade at least 4 and duration under 3 months. V lost 6 bases and J 8 bases, leaving 16 bases between the germline ends. Germline V lookup: CDR1 MNHEY, CDR2 SMNVEV (reference sequence). The CDR3 is made up of 14 amino acids. The entry originates in a study of T cells in Graves' hyperthyroidism and ophthalmopathy. The overall study: Before treatment of any kind, peripheral blood was taken at initial diagnosis.

Amplified regions were TCR beta CDR3 sequences from RNA transcripts. First-round RT-PCR with HTBI primers amplified the TCR CDR3 region. From the multiplex PCR reads, TCRdb called clonotypes with MiXCR, one entry per CDR3 protein. The sample consists of about 640,000 distinct CDR3 sequences, less than 25% of them appearing once. The clonotype was recovered from a man under 40 with Graves' ophthalmopathy. The sample comprised blood. The chain combines TRBV27 with TRBJ1-4; possible D gene TRBD1, 6 bases. CDR3 DNA sequence: TGTGCCAGCAGGACGGACAGCGGGGAGGAAAAACTGTTTTTT. As protein: CASRTDSGEEKLFF.